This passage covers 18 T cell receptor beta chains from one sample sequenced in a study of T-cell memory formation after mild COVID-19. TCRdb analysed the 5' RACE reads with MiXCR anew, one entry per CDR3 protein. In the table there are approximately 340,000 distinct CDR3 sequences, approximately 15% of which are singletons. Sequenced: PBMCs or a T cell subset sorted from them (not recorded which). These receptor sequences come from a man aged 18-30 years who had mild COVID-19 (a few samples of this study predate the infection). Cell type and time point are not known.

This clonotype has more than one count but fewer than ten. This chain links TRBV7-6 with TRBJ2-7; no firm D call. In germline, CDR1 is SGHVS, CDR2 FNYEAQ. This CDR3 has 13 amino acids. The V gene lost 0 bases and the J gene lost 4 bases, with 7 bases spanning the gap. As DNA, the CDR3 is TGTGCCAGCAGCTTAGCAGGGCGGTACGAGCAGTACTTC. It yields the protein CASSLAGRYEQYF. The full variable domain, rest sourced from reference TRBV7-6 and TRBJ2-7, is GAGVSQSPRYKVTKRGQDVALRCDPISGHVSLYWYRQALGQGPEFLTYFNYEAQQDKSGLPNDRFSAERPEGSISTLTIQRTEQRDSAMYRCASSLAGRYEQYFGPGTRLTVT.

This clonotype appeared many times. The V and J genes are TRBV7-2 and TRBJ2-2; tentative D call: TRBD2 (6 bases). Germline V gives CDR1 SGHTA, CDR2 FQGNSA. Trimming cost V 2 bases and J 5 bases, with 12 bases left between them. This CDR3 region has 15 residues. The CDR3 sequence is CASSLSGHATGELFF. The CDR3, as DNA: TGTGCCAGCAGCTTAAGCGGGCACGCTACCGGGGAGCTGTTTTTT.

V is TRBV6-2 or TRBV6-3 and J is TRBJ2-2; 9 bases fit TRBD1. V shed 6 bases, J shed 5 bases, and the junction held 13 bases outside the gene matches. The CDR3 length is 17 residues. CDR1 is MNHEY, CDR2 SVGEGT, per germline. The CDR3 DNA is TGTGCCAGCAGGGATCGGGACAGGGCCGGAGGGACCGGGGAGCTGTTTTTT. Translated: CASRDRDRAGGTGELFF.

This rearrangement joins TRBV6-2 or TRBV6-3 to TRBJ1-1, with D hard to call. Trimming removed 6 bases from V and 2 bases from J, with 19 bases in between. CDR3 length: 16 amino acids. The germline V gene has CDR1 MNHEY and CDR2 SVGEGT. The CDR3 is CASSRPTWALNTEAFF. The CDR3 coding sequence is TGTGCCAGCAGCCGCCCCACTTGGGCGCTAAACACTGAAGCTTTCTTT.

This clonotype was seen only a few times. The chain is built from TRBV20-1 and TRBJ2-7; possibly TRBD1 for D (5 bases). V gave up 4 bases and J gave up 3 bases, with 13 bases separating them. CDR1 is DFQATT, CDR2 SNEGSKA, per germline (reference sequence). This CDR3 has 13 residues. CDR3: CSATPPDNYEQYV. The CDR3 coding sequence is TGCAGTGCTACCCCCCCGGACAACTACGAGCAGTACGTC.

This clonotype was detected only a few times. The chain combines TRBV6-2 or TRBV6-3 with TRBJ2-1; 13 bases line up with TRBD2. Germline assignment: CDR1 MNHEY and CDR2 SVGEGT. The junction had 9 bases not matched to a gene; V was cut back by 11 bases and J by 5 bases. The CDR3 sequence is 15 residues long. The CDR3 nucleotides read TGTGCCCAGACTAGCGGGGGGCTGCCGAACAATGAGCAGTTCTTC. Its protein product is CAQTSGGLPNNEQFF.

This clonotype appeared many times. CDR3 region: CASSSQGPSTDTQYF. In DNA form, the CDR3 reads TGTGCCAGCAGCTCGCAAGGTCCTAGCACAGATACGCAGTATTTT. This chain links TRBV7-2 with TRBJ2-3; D unclear. Germline values: CDR1 SGHTA, CDR2 FQGNSA. Trimming removed 4 bases at V and 0 bases at J, with 11 bases between. The CDR3 extends over 15 amino acids.

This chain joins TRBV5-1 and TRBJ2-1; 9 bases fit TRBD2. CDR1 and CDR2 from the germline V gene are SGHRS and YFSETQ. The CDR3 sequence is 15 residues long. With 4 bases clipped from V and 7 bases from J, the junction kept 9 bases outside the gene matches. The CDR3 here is CASSAGLASMNEQFF. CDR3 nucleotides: TGCGCCAGCAGCGCGGGACTAGCTAGTATGAATGAGCAGTTCTTC.

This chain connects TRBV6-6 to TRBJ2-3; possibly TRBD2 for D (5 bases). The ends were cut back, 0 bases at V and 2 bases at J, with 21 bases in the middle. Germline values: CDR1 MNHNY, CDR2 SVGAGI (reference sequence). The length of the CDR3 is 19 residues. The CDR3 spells CASSYSRGRPDWFTDTQYF. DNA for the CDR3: TGTGCCAGCAGTTACTCGCGTGGGCGCCCGGACTGGTTCACAGATACGCAGTATTTT.

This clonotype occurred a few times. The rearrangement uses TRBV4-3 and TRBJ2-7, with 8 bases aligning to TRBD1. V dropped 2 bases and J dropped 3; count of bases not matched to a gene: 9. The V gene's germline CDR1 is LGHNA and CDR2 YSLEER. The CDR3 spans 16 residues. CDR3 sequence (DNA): TGCGCCAGCAGCCAATTGCCGGGACAGGCTAGCTACGAGCAGTACTTC. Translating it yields CASSQLPGQASYEQYF.

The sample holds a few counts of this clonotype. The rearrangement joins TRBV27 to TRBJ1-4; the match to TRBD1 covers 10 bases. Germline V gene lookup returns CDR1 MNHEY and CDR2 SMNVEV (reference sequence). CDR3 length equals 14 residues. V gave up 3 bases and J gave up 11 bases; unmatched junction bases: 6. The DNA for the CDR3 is TGTGCCAGCAGTTTCGGACAGGGGGTAGGGAAACTGTTTTTT. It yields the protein CASSFGQGVGKLFF.

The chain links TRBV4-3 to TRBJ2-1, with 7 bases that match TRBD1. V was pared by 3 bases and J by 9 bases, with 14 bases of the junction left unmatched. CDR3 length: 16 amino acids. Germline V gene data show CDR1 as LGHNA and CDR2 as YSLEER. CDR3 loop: CASSHETGVWRGEQFF. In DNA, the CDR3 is TGCGCCAGCAGCCATGAAACAGGGGTGTGGCGAGGTGAGCAGTTCTTC.

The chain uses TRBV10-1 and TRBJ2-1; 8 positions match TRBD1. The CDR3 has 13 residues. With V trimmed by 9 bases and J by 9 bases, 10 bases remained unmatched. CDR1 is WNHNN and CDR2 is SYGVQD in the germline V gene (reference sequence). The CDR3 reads CASWDGQGGEQFF. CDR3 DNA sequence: TGCGCCAGTTGGGACGGACAGGGTGGTGAGCAGTTCTTC.

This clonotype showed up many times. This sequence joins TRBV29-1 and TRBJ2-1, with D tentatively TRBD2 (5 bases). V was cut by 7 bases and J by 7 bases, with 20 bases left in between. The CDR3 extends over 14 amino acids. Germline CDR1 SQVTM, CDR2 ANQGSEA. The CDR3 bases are TGCAGCGGGACTCGGACCGGGGTTGGGAATGAGCAGTTCTTC. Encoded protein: CSGTRTGVGNEQFF.

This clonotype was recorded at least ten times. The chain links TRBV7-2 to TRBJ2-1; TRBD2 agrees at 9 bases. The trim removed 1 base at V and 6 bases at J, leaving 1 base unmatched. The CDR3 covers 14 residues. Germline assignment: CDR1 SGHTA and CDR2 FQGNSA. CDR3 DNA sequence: TGTGCCAGCAGCTTAGAGCGGGGGGCCAATGAGCAGTTCTTC. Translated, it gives CASSLERGANEQFF.

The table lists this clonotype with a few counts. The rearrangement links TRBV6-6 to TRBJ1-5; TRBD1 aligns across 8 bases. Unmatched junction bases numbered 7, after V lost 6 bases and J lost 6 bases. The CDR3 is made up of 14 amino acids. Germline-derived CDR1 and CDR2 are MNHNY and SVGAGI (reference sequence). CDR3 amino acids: CASSGQGRTQPQHF. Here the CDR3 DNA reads TGTGCCAGCAGCGGACAGGGACGGACTCAGCCCCAGCATTTT.

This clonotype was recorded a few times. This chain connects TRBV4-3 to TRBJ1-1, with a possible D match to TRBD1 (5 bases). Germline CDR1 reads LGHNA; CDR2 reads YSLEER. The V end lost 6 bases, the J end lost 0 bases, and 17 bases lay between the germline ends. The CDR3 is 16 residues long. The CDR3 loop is CASSRRDGLMNTEAFF. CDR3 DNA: TGCGCCAGCAGTCGAAGGGACGGACTCATGAACACTGAAGCTTTCTTT.

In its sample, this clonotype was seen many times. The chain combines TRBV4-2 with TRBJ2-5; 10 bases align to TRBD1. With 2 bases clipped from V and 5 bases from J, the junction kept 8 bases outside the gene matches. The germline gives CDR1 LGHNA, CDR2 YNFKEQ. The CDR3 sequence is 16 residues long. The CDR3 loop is CASSQPGQGFGETQYF. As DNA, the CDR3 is TGTGCCAGCAGCCAACCGGGACAGGGGTTCGGGGAGACCCAGTACTTC.